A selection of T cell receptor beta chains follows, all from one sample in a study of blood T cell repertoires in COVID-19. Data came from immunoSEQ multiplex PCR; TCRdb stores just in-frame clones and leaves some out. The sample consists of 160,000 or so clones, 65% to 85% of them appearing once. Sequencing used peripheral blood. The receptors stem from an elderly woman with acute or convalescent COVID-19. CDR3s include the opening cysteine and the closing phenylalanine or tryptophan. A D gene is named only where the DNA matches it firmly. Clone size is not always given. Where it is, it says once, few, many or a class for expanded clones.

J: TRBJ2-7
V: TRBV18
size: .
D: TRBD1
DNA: TGTGCCAGCTCACCTCGGACAGGGATGAACGAGCAGTACTTC
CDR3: CASSPRTGMNEQYF

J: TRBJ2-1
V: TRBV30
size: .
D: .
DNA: TGTGCCTGGAGTGTTAACGGGAGGCAGTTCTTC
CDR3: CAWSVNGRQFF

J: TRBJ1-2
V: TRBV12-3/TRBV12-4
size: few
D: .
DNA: TGTGCCAGCGGGAGGTTGTCCGGCTACACCTTC
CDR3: CASGRLSGYTF

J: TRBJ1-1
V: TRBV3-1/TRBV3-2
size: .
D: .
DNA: TGTGCCAGCAGCCAAGGTCAGGCTGAAGCTTTCTTT
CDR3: CASSQGQAEAFF

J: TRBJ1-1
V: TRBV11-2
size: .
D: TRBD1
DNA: TGTGCCAGCAGCCCAAGACAGGGCCAGAACACTGAAGCTTTCTTT
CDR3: CASSPRQGQNTEAFF

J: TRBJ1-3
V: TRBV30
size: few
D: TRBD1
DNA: TGTGCCTGGAGTGTAGGGGGCGCCGGAAACACCATATATTTT
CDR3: CAWSVGGAGNTIYF

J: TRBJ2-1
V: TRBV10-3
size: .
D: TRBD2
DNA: TGTGCCATCAGTTGGACTAGCGGGAGGATTCGGAACAATGAGCAGTTCTTC
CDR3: CAISWTSGRIRNNEQFF

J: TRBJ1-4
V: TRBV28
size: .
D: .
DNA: TGTGCCAGCAGTACACCAGTGGAAAAACTGTTTTTT
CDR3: CASSTPVEKLFF

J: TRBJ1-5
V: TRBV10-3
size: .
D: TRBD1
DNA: TGTGCCATCAGTGAGGGGACAGGTCATAGCAATCAGCCCCAGCATTTT
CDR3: CAISEGTGHSNQPQHF

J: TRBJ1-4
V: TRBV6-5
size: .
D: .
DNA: TGTGCCAGCAGGCGAAACAGGGCAACTAATGAAAAACTGTTTTTT
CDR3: CASRRNRATNEKLFF

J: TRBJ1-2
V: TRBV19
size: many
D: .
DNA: TGTGCCAGTAGTACCAGGGCTAACTATGGCTACACCTTC
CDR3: CASSTRANYGYTF

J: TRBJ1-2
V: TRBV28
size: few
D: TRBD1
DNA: TGTGCCAGCAGTCCGGACAGGGGGCACGGCTACGGCTACACCTTC
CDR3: CASSPDRGHGYGYTF

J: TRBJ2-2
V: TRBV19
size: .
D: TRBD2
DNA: TGTGCCAGTAGTATACGACTAGCGGGAGGGATCGGCACCGGGGAGCTGTTTTTT
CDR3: CASSIRLAGGIGTGELFF

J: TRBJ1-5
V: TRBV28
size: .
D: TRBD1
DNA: TGTGCCAGCAGTCCAGGGGGCTTCAATCAGCCCCAGCATTTT
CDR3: CASSPGGFNQPQHF

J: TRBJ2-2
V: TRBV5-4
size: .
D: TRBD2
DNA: TGTGCCAGCAGCAAAACTAGCGGGAGGGTCACCGGGGAGCTGTTTTTT
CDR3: CASSKTSGRVTGELFF

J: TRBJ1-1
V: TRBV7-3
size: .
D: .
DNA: TGTGCCAGCAGCCCCTCGGGGAACACTGAAGCTTTCTTT
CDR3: CASSPSGNTEAFF

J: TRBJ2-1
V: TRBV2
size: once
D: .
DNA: TGTGCCAGCAGTGCCCTGACAGGAACCTACAATGAGCAGTTCTTC
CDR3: CASSALTGTYNEQFF

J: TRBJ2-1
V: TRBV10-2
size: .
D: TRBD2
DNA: TGCGCCAGCAATGAATATAGCGGGAGTTACAATGAGCAGTTCTTC
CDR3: CASNEYSGSYNEQFF

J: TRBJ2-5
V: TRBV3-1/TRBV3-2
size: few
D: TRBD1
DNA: TGTGCCAGCAGCCCGACAGGGGAAACCCAGTACTTC
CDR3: CASSPTGETQYF

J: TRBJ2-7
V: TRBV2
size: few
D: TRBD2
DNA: TGTGCCAGCAGTGAACTAGCGGGGACCTACGAGCAGTACTTC
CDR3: CASSELAGTYEQYF

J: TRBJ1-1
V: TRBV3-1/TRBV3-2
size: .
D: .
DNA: TGTGCCAGCAGCCCCGTGGGAGGGCTCGGCACTGAAGCTTTCTTT
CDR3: CASSPVGGLGTEAFF

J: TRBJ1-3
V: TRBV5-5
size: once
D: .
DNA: TGTGCCAGCAGCTTGGGGGCAGGGGCCGAAGGGAACACCATATATTTT
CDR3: CASSLGAGAEGNTIYF

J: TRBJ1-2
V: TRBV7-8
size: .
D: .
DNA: TGTGCCAGCAGCTTAGGACAGGAATCATTCTATGGCTACACCTTC
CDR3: CASSLGQESFYGYTF